These T cell receptor beta chains were read from a single sample in a study of cytomegalovirus exposure and HLA in healthy donors. Repertoires were generated with immunoSEQ multiplex PCR, while TCRdb's copy carries only in-frame clones and drops some. The repertoire holds 150,000 to 200,000 clones, with around 80% as singletons. Sequencing was carried out using PBMCs. The receptors were gathered from a man aged 35 to 55 in good health and CMV-seronegative. Each CDR3 is given with its conserved first and last residue. D genes are given only for firm matches. Rows give clone size only sometimes, using once, few, many, or a class for an expanded clone.

d_gene	v_gene	j_gene	abundance	CDR3nt	CDR3aa
TRBD1	TRBV18	TRBJ1-5	-	TGTGCCAGCTCACCAGTTCGGACAGGGGGAGGTCAGCCCCAGCATTTT	CASSPVRTGGGQPQHF
TRBD1	TRBV5-4	TRBJ2-7	-	TGTGCCAGCAGCATGGACAGGGGGAGCACCGAGCAGTACTTC	CASSMDRGSTEQYF
-	TRBV6-1	TRBJ2-5	-	TGTGCCAGCAGTGGGGAACTCACTAGCCCGAAGGAGACCCAGTACTTC	CASSGELTSPKETQYF
-	TRBV2	TRBJ1-1	-	TGTGCCAGCAGCGTAACGGGACAGAACACTGAAGCTTTCTTT	CASSVTGQNTEAFF
TRBD1	TRBV18	TRBJ2-5	-	TGTGCCAGCTCTTCGGGACAGGGAGGAGAGACCCAGTACTTC	CASSSGQGGETQYF
-	TRBV6-6	TRBJ1-3	-	TGTGCCAGCAACCGCCGCGGGGCCCACTCTGGAAACACCATATATTTT	CASNRRGAHSGNTIYF
TRBD2	TRBV9	TRBJ2-3	-	TGTGCCAGCAGCTCCAGAGGGGGACTAGCCGGAGCAGATACGCAGTATTTT	CASSSRGGLAGADTQYF
-	TRBV18	TRBJ2-3	once	TGTGCCAGCTCACCACAACGACAGAGGAGCACAGATACGCAGTATTTT	CASSPQRQRSTDTQYF
TRBD1	TRBV19	TRBJ1-2	-	TGTGCCAGTACTACAGGGGTCACTAACTATGGCTACACCTTC	CASTTGVTNYGYTF
TRBD2	TRBV25-1	TRBJ2-3	-	TGTGCCAGCAGTGAATTGAGGACTAGCGGGGCAGATACGCAGTATTTT	CASSELRTSGADTQYF
-	TRBV27	TRBJ1-1	-	TGTGCCAGCAGTTTAACGGGCAGGGCCACTGAAGCTTTCTTT	CASSLTGRATEAFF
-	TRBV12-5	TRBJ1-3	few	TGTGCTAGTGGTCTAGGTGCGGCCGGTGACACCATATATTTT	CASGLGAAGDTIYF
-	TRBV6-5	TRBJ1-6	-	TGTGCCAGCAGTTACTCGTATGATTCACCCCTCCACTTT	CASSYSYDSPLHF
TRBD1	TRBV6-1	TRBJ2-2	once	TGTGCCAGCCGAACCCGGACAGGAAACACCGGGGAGCTGTTTTTT	CASRTRTGNTGELFF
-	TRBV6-1	TRBJ2-5	once	TGTGCCAGCAGGGAACAGGGTGGCGAGACCCAGTACTTC	CASREQGGETQYF
TRBD1	TRBV7-2	TRBJ1-1	-	TGTGCCAGCAGCTTGCCGTTCGAGGGGGCCCACACTGAAGCTTTCTTT	CASSLPFEGAHTEAFF
TRBD2	TRBV5-1	TRBJ2-7	-	TGCGCCAGCAGCTTGGGACTAGCGGGGTACTCCTCCTACGAGCAGTACTTC	CASSLGLAGYSSYEQYF
TRBD2	TRBV6-6	TRBJ2-1	once	TGTGCCAGCAGCCGAGCCTCTAGCGGGAGTTCGAATGAGCAGTTCTTC	CASSRASSGSSNEQFF
-	TRBV7-6	TRBJ2-5	-	TGTGCCAGCAGCTTAGTAGTGAGTTCGGGAGACGAGACCCAGTACTTC	CASSLVVSSGDETQYF
-	TRBV18	TRBJ2-5	few	TGTGCCAGCTCCGGAGGGACGCAAGAGACCCAGTACTTC	CASSGGTQETQYF
-	TRBV30	TRBJ1-6	-	TGTGCCTGGAGTAGACGGACGGGAGGAGATTCACCCCTCCACTTT	CAWSRRTGGDSPLHF
-	TRBV7-9	TRBJ2-6	-	TGTGCCAGCAGCGTAGACAGTTCTGGGGCCAACGTCCTGACTTTC	CASSVDSSGANVLTF
TRBD2	TRBV7-9	TRBJ2-2	-	TGTGCCAGCAGCTTCGGACTAGCGCTCTCCGGGGAGCTGTTTTTT	CASSFGLALSGELFF
TRBD2	TRBV9	TRBJ2-3	-	TGTGCCAGCAGCGCCGGGACTAGCGGGTGGGGAGATACGCAGTATTTT	CASSAGTSGWGDTQYF
-	TRBV4-3	TRBJ2-7	few	TGCGCCAGCAGCCAGTACTCGGGCTACGAGCAGTACTTC	CASSQYSGYEQYF
-	TRBV27	TRBJ1-2	-	TGTGCCAGCAGTTTACGGGGAGATTCTTTCGGCTACACCTTC	CASSLRGDSFGYTF
-	TRBV27	TRBJ1-4	-	TGTGCCAGCAGTTTATCGAAAGGTCGACTTAATGAAAAACTGTTTTTT	CASSLSKGRLNEKLFF
TRBD1	TRBV4-3	TRBJ1-2	-	TGCGCCAGCAGCCAAACCGGGACAGCCCTCGGCTACACCTTC	CASSQTGTALGYTF
TRBD1	TRBV5-1	TRBJ1-2	-	TGCGCCAGCAGCTTGCGACAGGGGGGTGGCTACACCTTC	CASSLRQGGGYTF
TRBD1	TRBV11-3	TRBJ2-1	-	TGTGCCAGCAGCTCGGGACAGGGGGCTAATGAGCAGTTCTTC	CASSSGQGANEQFF
-	TRBV28	TRBJ1-5	once	TGTGCCAGCTACTCGACAGGCCAACAGCCCCAGCATTTT	CASYSTGQQPQHF
-	TRBV7-9	TRBJ2-3	once	TGTGCCAGCAGCTTATCGGTGGGGCGCACAGATACGCAGTATTTT	CASSLSVGRTDTQYF
-	TRBV7-9	TRBJ2-3	few	TGTGCCAGCAGCCCGGCGGCCACAGATACGCAGTATTTT	CASSPAATDTQYF
TRBD1	TRBV5-4	TRBJ1-2	-	TGTGCCAGCATTCGACAGGGGGCAGAAGGCTATGGCTACACCTTC	CASIRQGAEGYGYTF
-	TRBV5-6	TRBJ1-2	-	TGTGCCAGCAACTCCGGGAGGGGTGGCTACACCTTC	CASNSGRGGYTF
-	TRBV5-1	TRBJ1-3	once	TGCGCCAGCAGCTTAGCGGGGGATGGAAACACCATATATTTT	CASSLAGDGNTIYF
-	TRBV5-1	TRBJ2-1	-	TGCGCCAGCAGTTCCGGGACTTACAATGAGCAGTTCTTC	CASSSGTYNEQFF
-	TRBV29-1	TRBJ2-7	-	TGCAGCGTTGATGGGCAGGGGCAGCCCTACGAGCAGTACTTC	CSVDGQGQPYEQYF
TRBD1	TRBV10-3	TRBJ1-4	-	TGTGCCATCAGTGAGTCTACAGGGGCCCCTGAAAAACTGTTTTTT	CAISESTGAPEKLFF
-	TRBV5-6	TRBJ2-2	-	TGTGCCAGCAGCTTTTCAGGGGAGGGAATCGGGGAGCTGTTTTTT	CASSFSGEGIGELFF
-	TRBV11-2	TRBJ2-4	-	TGTGCCAGCAGCCCAAGCGGGTGGCGGGGAGCCAAAAACATTCAGTACTTC	CASSPSGWRGAKNIQYF
-	TRBV18	TRBJ2-4	once	TGTGCCAGCTCACGGGCAGAAAACATTCAGTACTTC	CASSRAENIQYF